The clone carrying this T cell receptor (beta chain) was seen more than once but under ten times. Antigen specificity is unknown. The CDR3 extends over 16 amino acids. The germline V gene encodes CDR1 SGHVS and CDR2 FQNEAQ. Trimming at V came to 0 bases and at J to 5 bases, leaving 7 bases not matched to a gene. The sample originates from a study of human T cells and chemical hapten exposure. Overall study context: Alopecia areata, totalis or universalis affected patients, mainly female.

General study points: Expanded TCRs clustered into significantly more large CDR3 similarity groups than controls, the analysis revealed. TCRs exceeding a frequency of 1 in 1000 stayed unchanged under DPC sensitization.

This sample's time point: patch test 1, 2 weeks after DPC sensitization. The treatment was: therapeutic diphenylcyclopropenone sensitization with weekly scalp DPC. In the authors' workflow: Counts of TCRs in each sample centred on a median of about 99,000 and extended from approximately 20,000 to 700,000. TCRdb re-derived calls from the RACE reads in MiXCR, one entry per CDR3 protein. The V and J calls here are based on TCRdb, not the publication. The sample carries about 340,000 distinct CDR3 sequences, approximately 6.3% recorded once. The specimen comprised whole blood, sampled in connection with sensitization to the hapten diphenylcyclopropenone (DPC). The clonotype was recovered from a woman aged 18-35 years with alopecia areata. Some clones in this sample may be carry-over from other donors' samples. The genes are TRBV7-8 and TRBJ1-5, with 7 bases lining up with TRBD1. Written as DNA, the CDR3 is TGTGCCAGCAGCTTAGCGGCAGGGGGTAGGGATCAGCCCCAGCATTTT. Protein: CASSLAAGGRDQPQHF.